The 7 T cell receptor beta chains given below trace back to one sample, sequenced in a study of beta chain features in type 1 diabetes. Study results and caveats: In all four CD4+ subsets, TCRB CDR3 length was significantly, moderately reduced in type 1 diabetes.

The authors reverse transcribed all of the isolated RNA, so sequencing captured expressed TCRB transcripts. Using immunoSEQ multiplex PCR, the repertoire was profiled, and TCRdb retains in-frame clones only, with some absent. This sample has under 850,000 clones; over 10% occur once, and the top ten carry 0.022%. These TCRs are of unknown antigen specificity. Material for sequencing was naive CD4+ T cells from blood. These receptors were collected from a man aged 18 to 30 with type 1 diabetes.

The chain is built from TRBV5-1 and TRBJ1-2; TRBD1 agrees at 7 bases. Per germline, CDR1 SGHRS and CDR2 YFSETQ. V lost 3 bases, J lost 2 bases, and 4 bases stayed unmatched. The CDR3 runs to 14 residues. DNA for the CDR3: TGCGCCAGCAGCTCGGACAGGATGAACTATGGCTACACCTTC. Residues: CASSSDRMNYGYTF.

This clone has a handful of counts. The chain uses TRBV6-5 and TRBJ2-1, with D tentatively TRBD1 or TRBD2 (6 bases each). The V and J ends lost 8 bases and 4 bases respectively, with 12 bases between them. Germline V lookup: CDR1 MNHEY, CDR2 SVGAGI. The CDR3 extends over 13 amino acids. CDR3 in DNA: TGTGCCAGCCAAAGGGGGACTTACAATGAGCAGTTCTTC. This codes for CASQRGTYNEQFF.

This clone was counted only a few times. J is TRBJ1-2 and V is TRBV27, with 9 bases matching TRBD1. Per germline, CDR1 MNHEY and CDR2 SMNVEV (reference sequence). The CDR3 loop spans 17 amino acids. The trim removed 5 bases at V and 4 bases at J, leaving 14 bases unmatched. CDR3: CASSALGQGVFGYGYTF. The CDR3 bases are TGTGCCAGCAGTGCCCTGGGACAGGGTGTTTTCGGCTATGGCTACACCTTC.

The genes are TRBV6-6 and TRBJ2-1; no firm D call. Germline V gives CDR1 MNHNY, CDR2 SVGAGI (reference sequence). The CDR3 runs to 15 residues. The V gene lost 4 bases and the J gene lost 5 bases, with 15 bases spanning the gap. The CDR3 protein is CASSFRVQVHNEQFF. CDR3 nucleotides: TGTGCCAGCAGTTTTAGGGTTCAGGTCCACAATGAGCAGTTCTTC.

The chain is built from TRBV9 and TRBJ2-3, with D possibly being TRBD1 or TRBD2 (5 bases each). CDR3 length: 15 amino acids. Germline V gene lookup returns CDR1 SGDLS and CDR2 YYNGEE. Trimming pared 3 bases from V and 4 bases from J, leaving 15 bases between. CDR3 coding DNA: TGTGCCAGCAGCGAAGCAGGGTCGGGGCCAGATACGCAGTATTTT. This translates into CASSEAGSGPDTQYF.

The chain links TRBV4-1 to TRBJ1-1; no firm D call. This CDR3 spans 15 amino acids. V lost 0 bases and J 4 bases, leaving 12 bases between the germline ends. Per the germline V gene, CDR1 is MGHRA and CDR2 is YSYEKL. CDR3 in amino acids: CASSQEVSRGTEAFF. For the CDR3, the DNA is TGCGCCAGCAGCCAAGAGGTCAGTCGGGGCACTGAAGCTTTCTTT.

This clone was found a few times. V gene TRBV10-1 combines with J gene TRBJ2-1; 11 bases agree with TRBD1. V lost 7 bases, J lost 8 bases, and 7 bases stayed unmatched. CDR3 length: 14 residues. CDR1 is WNHNN and CDR2 is SYGVQD in the germline V gene (reference sequence). The CDR3 DNA reads TGCGCCAGCACCCTCGGACAGGGGGCCGATGAGCAGTTCTTC. Amino acid sequence: CASTLGQGADEQFF.